These 28 T cell receptor beta chains originate from one sample sequenced in a study of shared clonotypes between healthy human individuals. Clones were read by immunoSEQ multiplex PCR, and TCRdb kept only the in-frame ones, dropping some. Among about 2.4 million clones listed, 80% to 95% were seen once. Specimen: naive CD4+ T cells from PBMCs. This sample's subset: CD45RA+ positively selected. Source of these receptors: a man between 18 and 29 years old in good health. Some clones in this sample may be carry-over from other donors' samples.

This clone occurred a few times. This chain uses TRBV7-9 with TRBJ2-7; D perhaps matches TRBD1 (5 bases). CDR1 is SEHNR and CDR2 is FQNEAQ in the germline V gene (reference sequence). With 5 bases removed from V and 9 bases from J, the gap between germline ends came to 14 bases. The CDR3 contains 12 residues. DNA of the CDR3: TGTGCCAGCAGCCCCGACAGCACAAGGCAGTACTTC. This sequence encodes CASSPDSTRQYF.

This chain uses TRBV7-2 with TRBJ2-4; 8 bases are a match to TRBD1. The germline V gene encodes CDR1 SGHTA and CDR2 FQGNSA. Losses at the gene ends were 6 bases for V and 7 bases for J; bases not matched to a gene: 5. This CDR3 spans 13 amino acids. CDR3 DNA sequence: TGTGCCAGCAGGTGGGCAGGGGGCAACATTCAGTACTTC. As protein: CASRWAGGNIQYF.

On this clone: The same CDR3 is also encoded by other DNA sequences in this sample. The genes are TRBV18 and TRBJ2-3; 15 bases agree with TRBD2. The CDR3 totals 16 residues. V lost 2 bases to trimming and J lost 6 bases; unmatched junction nucleotides: 3. Germline V gene sequence: CDR1 KGHSH, CDR2 LQKENI. The CDR3 here is CASSPRGLAGGDTQYF. The CDR3 DNA sequence: TGTGCCAGCTCACCAAGGGGACTAGCGGGAGGCGATACGCAGTATTTT. Full variable domain (rest looked up from reference TRBV18 and TRBJ2-3): NAGVMQNPRHLVRRRGQEARLRCSPMKGHSHVYWYRQLPEEGLKFMVYLQKENIIDESGMPKERFSAEFPKEGPSILRIQQVVRGDSAAYFCASSPRGLAGGDTQYFGPGTRLTVL.

The V call is TRBV9, the J call TRBJ2-7; D gene ambiguous. The V end lost 4 bases, the J end lost 5 bases, and 16 bases lay between the germline ends. The CDR3 covers 14 residues. Looked up from germline, CDR1 is SGDLS and CDR2 is YYNGEE. CDR3 amino acids: CASSLRPQTDEQYF. The CDR3 DNA is TGTGCCAGCAGCCTCCGACCTCAAACGGACGAGCAGTACTTC.

The rearrangement joins TRBV15 to TRBJ1-2; unclear D gene. The CDR3 totals 14 residues. Looked up from germline, CDR1 is LNHNV and CDR2 is YYDKDF (reference sequence). The germline V and J ends were trimmed by 0 bases and 11 bases, with 16 bases remaining between them. The CDR3 DNA follows: TGTGCCACCAGCAGAGAGGTAGGGCCTTCGAGGTACACCTTC. Residues: CATSREVGPSRYTF.

To note about this clone: The sample contains more than one DNA sequence encoding this CDR3. The V and J genes are TRBV28 and TRBJ2-2; D ambiguous. The CDR3 length is 13 residues. The V and J ends lost 3 bases and 2 bases respectively, with 4 bases between them. The germline CDR1 and CDR2 sequences are MDHEN and SYDVKM. The CDR3 DNA follows: TGTGCCAGCAGTTTGCGCAACACCGGGGAGCTGTTTTTT. Translated, it gives CASSLRNTGELFF. The variable domain in full, with the rest retrieved from reference TRBV28 and TRBJ2-2, is DVKVTQSSRYLVKRTGEKVFLECVQDMDHENMFWYRQDPGLGLRLIYFSYDVKMKEKGDIPEGYSVSREKKERFSLILESASTNQTSMYLCASSLRNTGELFFGEGSRLTVL.

CDR3 sequence (DNA): TGTGCCATCAGTGAGTCTCCATCCGGTGATGGCTACACCTTC. It translates to CAISESPSGDGYTF. The gene calls are TRBV10-3 and TRBJ1-2; D uncertain. The CDR3 has 14 amino acids. Per germline, CDR1 ENHRY and CDR2 SYGVKD. The V end was cut by 0 bases, the J end by 6 bases, with 11 bases between.

The CDR3 DNA reads as TGTGCCAGCAGCTTAGGGGGGGCGGTTTACTACGAGCAGTACTTC. Its protein is CASSLGGAVYYEQYF. J is TRBJ2-7 and V is TRBV7-2; D may be TRBD1 or TRBD2 (6 bases each). Per the germline V gene, CDR1 is SGHTA and CDR2 is FQGNSA. The ends were cut back, 1 base at V and 3 bases at J, with 13 bases in the middle. This CDR3 comprises 15 residues. Using reference TRBV7-2 and TRBJ2-7 for the parts outside the CDR3, the full variable domain is GAGVSQSPSNKVTEKGKDVELRCDPISGHTALYWYRQSLGQGLEFLIYFQGNSAPDKSGLPSDRFSAERTGGSVSTLTIQRTQQEDSAVYLCASSLGGAVYYEQYFGPGTRLTVT.

The CDR3 is CAWSAGQPSNQPQHF. The CDR3 DNA reads as TGTGCCTGGAGTGCCGGACAGCCTAGCAATCAGCCCCAGCATTTT. The V gene is TRBV30, the J gene TRBJ1-5, with a weak D call TRBD1 (6 bases). The germline V gene has CDR1 GTSNPN and CDR2 SVGIG (reference sequence). Deletions cut 1 base from V and 0 bases from J, with 10 bases between. The CDR3 runs 15 residues.

The chain recombines TRBV5-5 with TRBJ2-5; 16 bases fit TRBD2. The germline V gene encodes CDR1 SGHKS and CDR2 YYEKEE (reference sequence). With V trimmed by 4 bases and J by 5 bases, 5 bases remained unmatched. The CDR3 covers 16 residues. The chain's CDR3 is CASSLGLAGGLETQYF. For the CDR3, the DNA is TGTGCCAGCAGCCTGGGACTAGCGGGAGGGCTTGAGACCCAGTACTTC.

This clone appeared a few times. The rearrangement uses TRBV5-1 and TRBJ1-1; a weak D match, TRBD1 (5 bases). CDR3 length: 14 residues. From germline, CDR1 is SGHRS and CDR2 YFSETQ. Deletions cut 3 bases from V and 4 bases from J, with 13 bases between. CDR3 nucleotides: TGCGCCAGCAGCTATGGATTGAGGGGCACTGAAGCTTTCTTT. Its translation: CASSYGLRGTEAFF.

This clone is a singleton in its sample. The chain couples TRBV5-4 to TRBJ1-1, with 10 bases matching TRBD1. Germline loops: CDR1 SGHNT, CDR2 YYREEE (reference sequence). This CDR3 spans 15 amino acids. The V segment lost 3 bases and the J segment 2 bases; nucleotides outside the gene matches: 4. The CDR3 sequence is CASSSPTGGNTEAFF. In nucleotides, the CDR3 is TGTGCCAGCAGCTCTCCGACAGGGGGCAACACTGAAGCTTTCTTT.

Only one count was recorded for this clone. The V call is TRBV19, the J call TRBJ1-1; D may be TRBD1 (6 bases). This CDR3 is 15 amino acids long. Between the trimmed V and J ends, which lost 5 bases and 1 base, there was a span of 14 bases. Germline V gene sequence: CDR1 LNHDA, CDR2 SQIVND (reference sequence). The CDR3 region is CASSGGATGNTEAFF. As DNA, the CDR3 is TGTGCCAGTAGTGGGGGGGCTACCGGGAACACTGAAGCTTTCTTT.

The rearrangement uses TRBV9 and TRBJ1-1; D perhaps matches TRBD1 (6 bases). The CDR3 contains 12 residues. The germline V and J ends were trimmed by 3 bases and 8 bases, with 11 bases remaining between them. The germline CDR1 and CDR2 sequences are SGDLS and YYNGEE. DNA for the CDR3: TGTGCCAGCAGCGCCGGGACACCCGAAGCTTTCTTT. Residues: CASSAGTPEAFF.

V usage is TRBV11-2 and J usage is TRBJ2-1; 7 bases are shared with TRBD2. V shed 1 base and J 8 bases; nucleotides not matched to a gene: 5. Germline CDR1 and CDR2: SGHAT and FQNNGV. The CDR3 runs 14 residues. In DNA, the CDR3 is TGTGCCAGCAGCTTAGGCGGGAGTTTCGATGAGCAGTTCTTC. Translating gives CASSLGGSFDEQFF. Full variable domain (missing parts from reference TRBV11-2 and TRBJ2-1): EAGVAQSPRYKIIEKRQSVAFWCNPISGHATLYWYQQILGQGPKLLIQFQNNGVVDDSQLPKDRFSAERLKGVDSTLKIQPAKLEDSAVYLCASSLGGSFDEQFFGPGTRLTVL.

Regarding this clone: Other DNA sequences in this sample translate to the same CDR3. The V call is TRBV5-1, the J call TRBJ1-1; D is unclear. The CDR3 extends over 13 amino acids. Germline-derived CDR1 and CDR2 are SGHRS and YFSETQ. The V end was cut by 1 base, the J end by 4 bases, with 8 bases between. The CDR3 DNA is TGCGCCAGCAGCTTGAGTCTGGGCACTGAAGCTTTCTTT. Encoded protein: CASSLSLGTEAFF. Full variable domain (remainder filled in from reference TRBV5-1 and TRBJ1-1): KAGVTQTPRYLIKTRGQQVTLSCSPISGHRSVSWYQQTPGQGLQFLFEYFSETQRNKGNFPGRFSGRQFSNSRSEMNVSTLELGDSALYLCASSLSLGTEAFFGQGTRLTVV.

The chain recombines TRBV7-9 with TRBJ2-7; the D call may be TRBD1 or TRBD2 (5 bases each). This CDR3 region has 16 residues. In germline, CDR1 is SEHNR, CDR2 FQNEAQ (reference sequence). Trimming stripped 0 bases from V and 6 bases from J, with 18 bases between. The CDR3 here is CASSLAWAQGPPEQYF. Written as DNA, the CDR3 is TGTGCCAGCAGCTTAGCGTGGGCTCAGGGACCCCCCGAGCAGTACTTC.

The genes are TRBV7-2 and TRBJ2-3, with 8 nucleotides matching TRBD2. The length of the CDR3 is 15 residues. V was clipped by 0 bases and J by 1 base; unmatched bases: 0. Germline V gives CDR1 SGHTA, CDR2 FQGNSA. Here the CDR3 DNA reads TGTGCCAGCAGCTTAGCGACTAGCGGCACAGATACGCAGTATTTT. Residues: CASSLATSGTDTQYF. Full variable domain (remainder filled in from reference TRBV7-2 and TRBJ2-3): GAGVSQSPSNKVTEKGKDVELRCDPISGHTALYWYRQSLGQGLEFLIYFQGNSAPDKSGLPSDRFSAERTGGSVSTLTIQRTQQEDSAVYLCASSLATSGTDTQYFGPGTRLTVL.

On this clone: Other nucleotide sequences from this sample produce the same CDR3. This chain uses TRBV28 with TRBJ2-2; D is unresolved. The CDR3 length is 12 residues. V was trimmed by 6 bases and J by 6 bases, leaving 8 bases between them. Per the germline V gene, CDR1 is MDHEN and CDR2 is SYDVKM. The CDR3 DNA reads as TGTGCCAGCAGCCTCGCGGCCGGGGAGCTGTTTTTT. Protein: CASSLAAGELFF.

The rearrangement links TRBV11-2 to TRBJ2-7, with TRBD1 as a possible D gene (5 bases). Germline-derived CDR1 and CDR2 are SGHAT and FQNNGV. The V and J ends lost 1 base and 6 bases respectively, with 10 bases between them. This CDR3 spans 13 amino acids. CDR3 nucleotide sequence: TGTGCCAGCAGCTTAGCCAGGGCAGGCGAGCAGTACTTC. Protein: CASSLARAGEQYF.

The chain is built from TRBV14 and TRBJ2-7, with a tentative D call TRBD2 (5 bases). The V end lost 1 base, the J end lost 7 bases, and 17 bases lay between the germline ends. CDR1 SGHDN and CDR2 FVKESK come from the germline V gene. This CDR3 is 15 amino acids long. The chain's CDR3 is CASSQVFRLSGEQYF. The CDR3 DNA follows: TGTGCCAGCAGCCAAGTATTCAGGCTCTCGGGGGAGCAGTACTTC.

The chain has TRBV19 and TRBJ2-7; TRBD1 matches 10 bases. CDR1 LNHDA and CDR2 SQIVND come from the germline V gene (reference sequence). Trimming at V came to 7 bases and at J to 4 bases, leaving 7 bases not matched to a gene. This CDR3 contains 14 residues. CDR3 residues: CASTPGTGVYEQYF. The CDR3 DNA reads TGTGCCAGTACTCCCGGGACAGGGGTATACGAGCAGTACTTC.

The rearrangement uses TRBV6-5 and TRBJ2-7; D may be TRBD1 or TRBD2 (6 bases each). The CDR3 sequence is 15 residues long. Trimming pared 5 bases from V and 2 bases from J, leaving 16 bases between. Germline values: CDR1 MNHEY, CDR2 SVGAGI. CDR3 loop: CASSVTRGLTYEQYF. CDR3 in DNA: TGTGCCAGCAGTGTTACACGGGGGCTTACCTACGAGCAGTACTTC.

The rearrangement uses TRBV6-4 and TRBJ2-1; no definite D call. Germline CDR1 is MRHNA and CDR2 is SNTAGT. The V and J ends lost 3 bases and 2 bases respectively, with 14 bases between them. The CDR3 sequence is 16 residues long. CDR3 protein: CASSEKRQFPYNEQFF. Written as DNA, the CDR3 is TGTGCCAGCAGTGAAAAACGGCAGTTTCCCTACAATGAGCAGTTCTTC.

The rearrangement links TRBV27 to TRBJ2-2, with TRBD2 identical over 9 bases. Germline V gives CDR1 MNHEY, CDR2 SMNVEV (reference sequence). This CDR3 is 14 amino acids long. V trimming: 6 bases; J trimming: 7 bases; junction bases outside the gene matches: 6. CDR3 amino acids: CASSQGLAGGELFF. CDR3 nucleotide sequence: TGTGCCAGCAGCCAGGGACTAGCTGGCGGGGAGCTGTTTTTT.

V and J are TRBV4-3 and TRBJ1-6; maybe TRBD1 (6 bases). Germline V gene data show CDR1 as LGHNA and CDR2 as YSLEER. Trimming left V 4 bases short and J 8 bases short, with 12 bases between. The CDR3 sequence is 14 residues long. The CDR3 region is CASSLTGGDSPLHF. In DNA form, the CDR3 reads TGCGCCAGCAGCCTGACAGGTGGGGATTCACCCCTCCACTTT.

The CDR3 region has the DNA TGTGCCAGCAGTCTATTAGGACAATATCAGCCCCAGCATTTT. As protein: CASSLLGQYQPQHF. V is TRBV2 and J is TRBJ1-5, with D tentatively TRBD1 (5 bases). Germline V CDR1 and CDR2: SNHLY, FYNNEI. Trimming removed 5 bases from V and 5 bases from J, with 13 bases in between. The CDR3 totals 14 residues.

V gene TRBV28 combines with J gene TRBJ2-5; D unresolved. Between the trimmed V and J ends, which lost 6 bases and 4 bases, there was a span of 12 bases. The CDR3 loop spans 13 amino acids. From germline, CDR1 is MDHEN and CDR2 SYDVKM. In nucleotides, the CDR3 is TGTGCCAGCAGACCCTCCTGGGGAGAGACCCAGTACTTC. This encodes CASRPSWGETQYF.